This TCR beta chain appears in the sequencing data of a study of shared clonotypes between healthy human individuals. Study results and caveats: A reduction in generation probabilities was seen for non-shared clonotypes relative to those shared by all four donors.

Evenly divided among several immunoSEQ plates was the genomic DNA of each subset. Only in-frame clones appear in the TCRdb table, and some are missing; sequencing was by immunoSEQ multiplex PCR. Among under 600,000 clones listed, 95% to 98% were seen once. For this clone: The target antigen is unknown.

The sequenced sample was naive CD4+ T cells sorted from blood. Subset indicated: CD45RA+ positively selected. This receptor was taken from a woman aged 25 to 39 in good health.

This CDR3 reads CASSVDLFGQLGYTF. CDR3 in DNA: TGTGCCAGCAGTGTCGACCTTTTTGGCCAGCTTGGCTACACCTTC. The chain is built from TRBV28 and TRBJ1-2; D ambiguous. This CDR3 is built from 15 residues. Deletions cut 5 bases from V and 7 bases from J, with 20 bases between. Germline CDR1 MDHEN, CDR2 SYDVKM.